The 16 T cell receptor beta chains below were found in one sample sequenced in a study of identical twins. TCRdb itself ran the 5' RACE reads through MiXCR, one entry per CDR3 protein. The sample lists under 450,000 distinct CDR3 sequences, about 18% occurring once. The specimen was naive T cells sorted from blood. These receptors all stem from a man over 45 in good health.

Many counts were recorded for this clonotype. In DNA, the CDR3 is TGTGCCAGCAGCGTAGGGACTAGCGGGAGCAACACAGATACGCAGTATTTT. Translation: CASSVGTSGSNTDTQYF. V gene TRBV9 combines with J gene TRBJ2-3; 13 bases map to TRBD2. V shed 0 bases, J shed 2 bases, and the junction held 3 bases outside the gene matches. Per the germline V gene, CDR1 is SGDLS and CDR2 is YYNGEE. This CDR3 has 17 residues.

This clonotype was detected a few times. This chain links TRBV24-1 with TRBJ2-5; 12 nucleotides align to TRBD2. Germline V gene lookup returns CDR1 KGHDR and CDR2 SFDVKD. This CDR3 contains 18 residues. V was clipped by 5 bases and J by 2 bases; unmatched bases: 11. The CDR3 here is CATSAPPGTSGPQETQYF. CDR3 nucleotide sequence: TGTGCCACCAGTGCCCCACCCGGGACTAGCGGGCCACAAGAGACCCAGTACTTC.

The V gene is TRBV7-2, the J gene TRBJ2-7, with TRBD1 matching 8 bases. The CDR3 contains 16 residues. V shed 5 bases and J 2 bases; nucleotides not matched to a gene: 11. CDR1 is SGHTA and CDR2 is FQGNSA in the germline V gene. The CDR3 sequence: CASSLYPGQATYEQYF. The CDR3 DNA follows: TGTGCCAGCAGCCTCTACCCGGGACAGGCGACCTACGAGCAGTACTTC.

This clonotype has only a few counts. This chain connects TRBV9 to TRBJ2-7, with TRBD1 matching 9 bases. Germline V gene data show CDR1 as SGDLS and CDR2 as YYNGEE. CDR3 length: 16 residues. V dropped 4 bases and J dropped 5; count of bases not matched to a gene: 13. The CDR3 region is CASSFSIGQGRNEQYF. The CDR3 DNA follows: TGTGCCAGCAGCTTCTCGATCGGACAGGGGAGGAACGAGCAGTACTTC.

The chain uses TRBV20-1 and TRBJ2-1, with 16 bases matching TRBD2. This CDR3 contains 16 residues. V shed 5 bases, J shed 9 bases, and the junction held 10 bases outside the gene matches. From germline, CDR1 is DFQATT and CDR2 SNEGSKA (reference sequence). As DNA, the CDR3 is TGCAGTGCTGGTGGGACTAGCGGGGGGGCCACGGGTGAGCAGTTCTTC. Translation gives CSAGGTSGGATGEQFF.

This clonotype was counted between two and nine times. The V call is TRBV6-1, the J call TRBJ1-6; D possibly corresponds to TRBD1 (5 bases). Germline CDR1 reads MNHNS; CDR2 reads SASEGT. Trimming stripped 6 bases from V and 9 bases from J, with 15 bases between. The CDR3 spans 14 residues. CDR3 protein: CASSFAGVGSPLHF. CDR3 bases: TGTGCCAGCAGCTTTGCGGGGGTTGGTTCACCCCTCCACTTT.

This clonotype has ten or more counts. The rearrangement joins TRBV3-1 to TRBJ2-5; a possible D gene is TRBD2 (6 bases). Germline-derived CDR1 and CDR2 are LGHDT and YNNKEL (reference sequence). The CDR3 runs to 16 residues. V was shortened by 3 bases and J by 5 bases, with 19 bases between the two germline ends. CDR3 nucleotide sequence: TGTGCCAGCAGCCAGGCCGGGACTTCTCCGGGGGAGACCCAGTACTTC. It codes for CASSQAGTSPGETQYF.

The rearrangement links TRBV6-5 to TRBJ1-4; tentatively, D is TRBD1 (5 bases). Germline assignment: CDR1 MNHEY and CDR2 SVGAGI. The CDR3 loop spans 16 amino acids. Trimming stripped 4 bases from V and 3 bases from J, with 15 bases between. This chain's CDR3 is CASSFSGGRANEKLFF. CDR3 sequence (DNA): TGTGCCAGCAGTTTTTCCGGGGGTAGGGCTAATGAAAAACTGTTTTTT.

This clonotype was observed a few times. The chain links TRBV5-1 to TRBJ2-3; no definite D call. The CDR3 covers 16 residues. Germline CDR1 reads SGHRS; CDR2 reads YFSETQ. V dropped 0 bases and J dropped 5 bases, with 16 bases sitting between them. CDR3 nucleotides: TGCGCCAGCAGCTTGGTCGTGGCTTCCCTAGGAGATACGCAGTATTTT. It translates to CASSLVVASLGDTQYF. Based on the CDR3 plus reference TRBV5-1 and TRBJ2-3, the full variable domain is KAGVTQTPRYLIKTRGQQVTLSCSPISGHRSVSWYQQTPGQGLQFLFEYFSETQRNKGNFPGRFSGRQFSNSRSEMNVSTLELGDSALYLCASSLVVASLGDTQYFGPGTRLTVL.

This chain uses TRBV29-1 with TRBJ2-1; maybe TRBD2 (7 bases). The CDR3 extends over 16 amino acids. Germline V gene data show CDR1 as SQVTM and CDR2 as ANQGSEA. Trimming pared 0 bases from V and 2 bases from J, leaving 14 bases between. In nucleotides, the CDR3 is TGCAGCGTTGAAGAAGGCGGGGGCTTTACCTACAATGAGCAGTTCTTC. It yields the protein CSVEEGGGFTYNEQFF.

This clonotype appeared a single time. The chain uses TRBV30 and TRBJ2-1; no clear D gene. CDR3 length: 13 amino acids. Germline lookup yields CDR1 GTSNPN and CDR2 SVGIG (reference sequence). V lost 4 bases and J 6 bases, leaving 13 bases between the germline ends. The CDR3: CAWKIDFGNEQFF. CDR3 sequence (DNA): TGTGCCTGGAAAATAGACTTCGGCAATGAGCAGTTCTTC.

The chain employs TRBV20-1 and TRBJ2-7, with 9 nucleotides matching TRBD1. Per germline, CDR1 DFQATT and CDR2 SNEGSKA (reference sequence). The CDR3 is 15 amino acids. J was trimmed by 2 bases and V by 0 bases; bases with no gene match: 5. The CDR3 protein is CSARDRTGVTYEQYF. In DNA form, the CDR3 reads TGCAGTGCTAGAGATCGGACAGGGGTGACCTACGAGCAGTACTTC.

The chain joins TRBV20-1 to TRBJ1-1; D is unresolved. CDR1 and CDR2 from the germline V gene are DFQATT and SNEGSKA (reference sequence). The CDR3 covers 12 residues. Trimming removed 6 bases from V and 2 bases from J, with 10 bases in between. CDR3 amino acids: CSATKDNTEAFF. In nucleotides, the CDR3 is TGCAGTGCCACCAAGGATAACACTGAAGCTTTCTTT.

This rearrangement joins TRBV7-9 to TRBJ2-5; D gene uncertain. In germline, CDR1 is SEHNR, CDR2 FQNEAQ (reference sequence). The CDR3 covers 15 residues. The V end lost 3 bases, the J end lost 5 bases, and 16 bases lay between the germline ends. The CDR3 bases are TGTGCCAGCAGCTTTACTTCAGGCTACTCGGAGACCCAGTACTTC. Protein: CASSFTSGYSETQYF.

DNA for the CDR3: TGTGCCAGCAGCCAAGTTTGGGTCCAAAGGGATGAGCAGTTCTTC. Its translation: CASSQVWVQRDEQFF. This chain uses TRBV14 with TRBJ2-1; no definite D call. CDR1 is SGHDN, CDR2 FVKESK, per germline. V gave up 1 base and J gave up 8 bases, with 15 bases separating them. This CDR3 spans 15 amino acids.

The J gene is TRBJ2-3, the V gene TRBV6-4; the D gene could be TRBD1 or TRBD2 (5 bases each). The V and J ends lost 3 bases and 2 bases respectively, with 12 bases between them. CDR1 and CDR2 (germline): MRHNA, SNTAGT. The CDR3 has 15 amino acids. CDR3 loop: CASSEGLGPTDTQYF. The CDR3 nucleotides read TGTGCCAGCAGTGAAGGGTTGGGACCCACAGATACGCAGTATTTT.